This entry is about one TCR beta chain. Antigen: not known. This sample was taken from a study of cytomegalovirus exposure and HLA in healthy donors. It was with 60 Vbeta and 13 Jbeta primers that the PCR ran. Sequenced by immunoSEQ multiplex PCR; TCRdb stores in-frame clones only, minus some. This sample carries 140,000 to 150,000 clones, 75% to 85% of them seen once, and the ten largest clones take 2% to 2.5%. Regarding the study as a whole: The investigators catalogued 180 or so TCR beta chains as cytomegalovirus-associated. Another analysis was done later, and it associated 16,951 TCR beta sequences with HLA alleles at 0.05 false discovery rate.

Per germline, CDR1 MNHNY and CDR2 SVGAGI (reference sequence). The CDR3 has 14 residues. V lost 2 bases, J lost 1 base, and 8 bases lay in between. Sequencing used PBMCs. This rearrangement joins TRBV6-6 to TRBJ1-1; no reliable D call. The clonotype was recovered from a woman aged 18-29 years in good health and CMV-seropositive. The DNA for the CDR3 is TGTGCCAGCAGTTACGGACGGGAGAACACTGAAGCTTTCTTT. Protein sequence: CASSYGRENTEAFF.